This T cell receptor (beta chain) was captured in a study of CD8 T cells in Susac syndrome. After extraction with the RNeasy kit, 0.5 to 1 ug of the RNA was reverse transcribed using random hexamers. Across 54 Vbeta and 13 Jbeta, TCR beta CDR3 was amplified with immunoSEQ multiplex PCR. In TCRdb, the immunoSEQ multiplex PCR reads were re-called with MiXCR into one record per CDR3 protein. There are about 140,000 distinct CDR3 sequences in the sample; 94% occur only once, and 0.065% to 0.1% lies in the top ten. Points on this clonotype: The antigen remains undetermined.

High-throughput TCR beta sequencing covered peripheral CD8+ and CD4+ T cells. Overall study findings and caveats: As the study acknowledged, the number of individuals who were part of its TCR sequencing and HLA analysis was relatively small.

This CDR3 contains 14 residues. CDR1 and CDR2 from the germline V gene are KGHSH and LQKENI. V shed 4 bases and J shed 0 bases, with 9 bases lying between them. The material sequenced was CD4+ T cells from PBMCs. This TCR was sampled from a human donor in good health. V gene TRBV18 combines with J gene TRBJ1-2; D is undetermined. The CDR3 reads CASSLRETNYGYTF. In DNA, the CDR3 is TGTGCCAGCTCACTAAGAGAAACTAACTATGGCTACACCTTC.